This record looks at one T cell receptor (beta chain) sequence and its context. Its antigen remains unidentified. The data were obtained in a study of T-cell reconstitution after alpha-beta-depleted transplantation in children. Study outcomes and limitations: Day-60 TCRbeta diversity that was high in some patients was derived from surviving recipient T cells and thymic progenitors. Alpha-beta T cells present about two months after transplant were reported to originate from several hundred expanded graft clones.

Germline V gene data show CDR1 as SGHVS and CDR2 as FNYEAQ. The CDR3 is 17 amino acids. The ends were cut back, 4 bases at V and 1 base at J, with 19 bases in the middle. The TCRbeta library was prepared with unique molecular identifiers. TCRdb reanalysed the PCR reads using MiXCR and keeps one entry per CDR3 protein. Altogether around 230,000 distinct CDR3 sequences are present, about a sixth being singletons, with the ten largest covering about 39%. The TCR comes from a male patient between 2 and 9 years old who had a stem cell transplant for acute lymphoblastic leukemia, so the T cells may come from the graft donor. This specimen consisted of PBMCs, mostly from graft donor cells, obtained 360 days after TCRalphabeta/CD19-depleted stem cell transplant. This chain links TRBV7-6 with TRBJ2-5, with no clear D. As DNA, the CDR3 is TGTGCCAGCAGCTCCTCAAGGCTTCTGGGGTTCCAAGAGACCCAGTACTTC. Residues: CASSSSRLLGFQETQYF.